This T cell receptor beta chain was found in a study of early stage breast cancer tumors (dated by TCRdb to about 2017). Turning to the overall study: Of the roughly 17 invasive breast tumors, about a dozen were found to be estrogen receptor-positive, progesterone receptor-positive and HER2-negative. Eight of the 12 ER+/PR+/HER2- tumors were invasive ductal carcinomas, while the other four were invasive lobular carcinomas. On average, each sample got around 10-fold read coverage. A total of roughly 2.5 million templates, representing 850,000 to 1,400,000 unique clonotypes, were detected across all samples.

The study profiled bulk TCR beta-chain repertoires in matched peripheral blood, tumor and adjacent normal breast tissue taken from about 16 patients with early-stage breast cancer. Before surgery, about 5-10 mL of whole blood was collected into EDTA tubes and then processed within 2 hours. Peripheral blood mononuclear cells were isolated by Ficoll-Paque centrifugation in SepMate-50 tubes. PBMCs were cryopreserved in aliquots of roughly 2 to 4.5 million cells in 90% FBS with about 10% DMSO and kept in liquid nitrogen. Genomic DNA was extracted with the Qiagen AllPrep DNA/RNA Mini kit. Each sample was amplified in two independent genomic DNA replicates, using approximately 550 ng for blood and approximately 1.6 ug for tumor or normal breast. Following the manufacturer's instructions, the ImmunoSeq Intro kit was used to carry out TCRB sequencing on genomic DNA. For absolute quantification, the approximately 30-cycle multiplex PCR included proprietary primers along with spike-in control sequences. Single-end 150-bp reads were used to sequence an 87-bp fragment spanning the CDR3 plus the flanking V and J genes. Seven samples, each with two replicates, were multiplexed per lane of an Illumina MiSeq using version 3.0 chemistry. For the original study's pipeline: Raw data were processed by the vendor's proprietary pipeline, with both replicates merged into one result per sample. To define clonotypes, the study grouped productive rearrangements that shared the V-gene family, CDR3 amino acid sequence and J-gene segment. Clonality was computed as 1 minus the normalized Shannon entropy (Pielou evenness) of TCRB abundances. To estimate T cell density, the total number of templates was divided by the number of input cells, which was inferred from the amount of DNA input. Recon with default parameters was used to estimate total repertoire diversity and clonality. A clonotype counted as tumor-enriched if its abundance in tumor exceeded 0.1% and was at least 32-fold higher than its abundance in normal breast. The source is immuneACCESS, and TCRdb retained only in-frame sequences with V and J called. Part of the clones is not carried over; for the studies checked, unresolved V genes explain less than half of this, and the remainder is unexplained. V and J calls and clone size are given by that table; D and trimming were obtained from the DNA. In this sample the table shows 25,000 to 35,000 clones, about 80% of which occur a single time. The ten largest clonotypes hold about 13% of the sample.

Here V drops 5 bases and J drops 0 bases, and the junction holds 8 bases not matched to any gene. CDR1 is given as SGHNT and CDR2 as YYREEE, both from the germline V gene (reference sequence). Spanning cysteine to phenylalanine, the CDR3 consists of 16 amino acids. Just the 48-base CDR3 DNA is kept, in frame starting at base 1. Here is what the overall study found, with its caveats: Analysis by tumor subtype was prevented by the small cohort size. Repertoires from blood and normal breast were more alike than repertoires from blood and tumor, and in about 85% of the 16 patients, comparing each tissue with blood separated tumor from normal. Chain pairing and functional markers such as CD4, CD8 and FOXP3 were not captured by bulk genomic DNA sequencing of unsorted cells. Compared with adjacent normal breast tissue, tumors had higher clonality and 2 to 3-fold greater T cell density. Enriched TCRB sequences shared across patients were found to be mostly commonly generated sequences that were unlikely to play an important role in the tumor microenvironment.

A word on this clone: Its antigen is still unknown. No much larger clone exists at a distance of one base, and base qualities are not known.

The rearranged chain carries TRBV5-4 and TRBJ1-1, with 9 bases matching TRBD1. The sequenced material came from blood. The source is a person in their sixties with breast cancer. The nucleotides read TGTGCCAGCAGTTTCGGGACAGGGACCATGAACACTGAAGCTTTCTTT. It translates to CASSFGTGTMNTEAFF.